This T cell receptor (beta chain) was sequenced for a study of cytomegalovirus exposure and HLA in healthy donors. This CDR3 is built from 19 residues. Germline V gene lookup returns CDR1 LGHNA and CDR2 YNFKEQ. The trim removed 0 bases at V and 0 bases at J, leaving 7 bases unmatched. The PCR made use of 60 Vbeta and 13 Jbeta primers. The repertoire was sequenced with immunoSEQ multiplex PCR; TCRdb's copy has only in-frame clones and lacks some. The sample lists around 250,000 clones; around 80% were seen once. The sequencing sample was made of PBMCs. The rearrangement links TRBV4-2 to TRBJ2-4, with TRBD2 matching 11 bases. The receptor was derived from a woman aged 60-75 years in good health and CMV-seropositive. The CDR3 nucleotides read TGTGCCAGCAGCCAAGATCCTAGCGGGGGGCAGCTAGCCAAAAACATTCAGTACTTC. Its translation: CASSQDPSGGQLAKNIQYF.